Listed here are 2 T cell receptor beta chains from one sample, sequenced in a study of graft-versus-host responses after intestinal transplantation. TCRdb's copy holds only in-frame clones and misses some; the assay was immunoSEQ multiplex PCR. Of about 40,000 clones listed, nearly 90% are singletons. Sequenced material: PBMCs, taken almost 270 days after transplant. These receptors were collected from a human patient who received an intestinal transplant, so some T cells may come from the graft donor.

For the CDR3, the DNA is TGTGCCAGCAGCGGACAGCAGGCCTACGAGCAGTACTTC. It codes for CASSGQQAYEQYF. The genes are TRBV21-1 and TRBJ2-7; TRBD1 is taken as the D call from the table, unchecked against the DNA. TRBV21-1 is labeled a pseudogene. The CDR3 is 13 residues long.

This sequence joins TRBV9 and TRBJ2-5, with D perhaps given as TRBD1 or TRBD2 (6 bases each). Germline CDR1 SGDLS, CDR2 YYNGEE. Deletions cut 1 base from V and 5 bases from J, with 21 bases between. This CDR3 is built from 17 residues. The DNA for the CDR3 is TGTGCCAGCAGCGTATCGCCCCCCGGTGGGGGGCGGGAGACCCAGTACTTC. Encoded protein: CASSVSPPGGGRETQYF.